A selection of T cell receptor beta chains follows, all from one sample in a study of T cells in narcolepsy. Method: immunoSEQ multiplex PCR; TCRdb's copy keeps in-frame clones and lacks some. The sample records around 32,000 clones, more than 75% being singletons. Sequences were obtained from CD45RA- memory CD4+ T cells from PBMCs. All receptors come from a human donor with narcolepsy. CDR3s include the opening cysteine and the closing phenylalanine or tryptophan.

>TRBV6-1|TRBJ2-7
CASRRGQAHYEQYF
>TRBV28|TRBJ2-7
CASSETGIKSYEQYF
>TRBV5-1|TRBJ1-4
CASSLGDRTGEKLFF
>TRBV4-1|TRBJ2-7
CASSPDGWDRGTYEQYF
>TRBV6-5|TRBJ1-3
CASSEVGALGTIYF
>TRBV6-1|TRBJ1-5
CASSGAFISNQPRHF
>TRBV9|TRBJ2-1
CASSVQSTPLEQFF
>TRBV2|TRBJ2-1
CASSLELAGGNEQFF
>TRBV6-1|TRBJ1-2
CASMGGLGYTF
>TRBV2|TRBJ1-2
CASSATQGHGYTF
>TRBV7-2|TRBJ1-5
CASSIRGDQPQHF
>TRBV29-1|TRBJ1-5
CSVQTAQGSTGRNQPQHF
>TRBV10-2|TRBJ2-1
CASSEQASGIGEQFF
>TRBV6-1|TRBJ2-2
CASSELSLAGGGGELFF
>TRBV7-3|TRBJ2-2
CASSQKPGAVGELFF
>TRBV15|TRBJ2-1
CATSRDIRTTYNEQFF
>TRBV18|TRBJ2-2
CASSSPTGRSGELFF
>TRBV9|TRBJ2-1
CASSVGGTSGQFF
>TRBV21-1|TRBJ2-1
CARREGRIYNEQFF
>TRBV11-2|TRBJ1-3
CASSFTGNTIYF
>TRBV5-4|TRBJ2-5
CASSSSGSRETQYF
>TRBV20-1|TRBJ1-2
CRAGANYGYTF
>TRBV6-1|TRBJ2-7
CASSVETGGAYEQYF
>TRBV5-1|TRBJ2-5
CASSLQVVGTGERQETQYF
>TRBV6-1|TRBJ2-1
CASGIAGGRNEQFF
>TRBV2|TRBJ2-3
CASSPPSITDTQYF
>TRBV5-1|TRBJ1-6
CASSPETGAESPLHF
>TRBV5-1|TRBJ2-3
CASSVQGSTDTQYF
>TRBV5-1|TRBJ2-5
CASSLGLAGNQETQYF
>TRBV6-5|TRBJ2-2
CASSTTGVGDGELFF
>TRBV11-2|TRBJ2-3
CASSLAVASLRSTDTQYF
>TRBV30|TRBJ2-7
CAWSVFLVEDEQYF
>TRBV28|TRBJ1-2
CASSPPGTQANYGYTF
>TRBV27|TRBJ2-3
CASSFIPTSSTDTQYF
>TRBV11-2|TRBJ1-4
CASSRDRGGEKLFF
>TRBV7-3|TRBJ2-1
CASSLGGPYNEQFF
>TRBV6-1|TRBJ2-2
CASSTRTGTGELFF
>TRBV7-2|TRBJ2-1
CASQLAGSNEQFF
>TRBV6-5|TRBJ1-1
CASSYSYRVPEAFF
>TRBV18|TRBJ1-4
CASSPQTGINEKLFF
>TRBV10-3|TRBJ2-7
CATSRDRGRSSYEQYF
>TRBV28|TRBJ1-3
CASSLRMAGGLRNTIYF
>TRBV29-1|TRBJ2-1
CSVTSSGRAAEQFF
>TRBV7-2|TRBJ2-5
CASSLGRLAGQETQYF
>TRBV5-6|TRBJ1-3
CASSLLAGASGNTIYF
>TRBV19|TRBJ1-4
CASSIFNRPNEKLFF
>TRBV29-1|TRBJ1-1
CSVEGSRNTEAFF
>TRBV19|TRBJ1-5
CASNDQPQHF
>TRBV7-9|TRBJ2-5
CASRGEGEQYF
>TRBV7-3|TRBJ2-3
CASSLGRGGITDTQYF
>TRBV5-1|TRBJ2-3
CASSLRQGQDTQYF
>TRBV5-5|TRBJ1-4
CASSLGESWVNEKLFF
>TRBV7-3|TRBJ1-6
CASSLDRGGSPLHF
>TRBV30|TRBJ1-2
CAWSTGRQYGYTF
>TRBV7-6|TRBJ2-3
CASSLLVSADTQYF